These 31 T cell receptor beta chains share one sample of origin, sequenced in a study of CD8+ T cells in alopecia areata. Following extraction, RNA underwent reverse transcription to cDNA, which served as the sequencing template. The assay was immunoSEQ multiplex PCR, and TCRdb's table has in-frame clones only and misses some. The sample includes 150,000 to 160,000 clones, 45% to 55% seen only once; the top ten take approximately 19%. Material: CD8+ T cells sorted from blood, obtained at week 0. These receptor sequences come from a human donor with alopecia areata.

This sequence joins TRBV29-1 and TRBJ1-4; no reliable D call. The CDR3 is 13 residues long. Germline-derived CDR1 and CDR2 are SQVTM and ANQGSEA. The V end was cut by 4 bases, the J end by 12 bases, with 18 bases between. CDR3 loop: CSVAPGSLGELFF. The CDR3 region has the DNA TGCAGCGTTGCCCCGGGGAGTCTCGGGGAACTGTTTTTT.

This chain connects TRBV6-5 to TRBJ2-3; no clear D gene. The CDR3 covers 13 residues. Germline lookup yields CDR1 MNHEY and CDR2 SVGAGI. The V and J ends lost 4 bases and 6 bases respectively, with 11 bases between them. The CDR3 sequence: CASSLGQADTQYF. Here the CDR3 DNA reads TGTGCCAGCAGTTTAGGGCAGGCCGATACGCAGTATTTT.

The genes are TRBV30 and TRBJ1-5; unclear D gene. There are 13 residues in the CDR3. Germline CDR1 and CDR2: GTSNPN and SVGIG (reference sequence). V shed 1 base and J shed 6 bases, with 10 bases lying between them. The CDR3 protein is CAWSASGGQPQHF. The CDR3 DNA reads TGTGCCTGGAGTGCTTCGGGAGGTCAGCCCCAGCATTTT.

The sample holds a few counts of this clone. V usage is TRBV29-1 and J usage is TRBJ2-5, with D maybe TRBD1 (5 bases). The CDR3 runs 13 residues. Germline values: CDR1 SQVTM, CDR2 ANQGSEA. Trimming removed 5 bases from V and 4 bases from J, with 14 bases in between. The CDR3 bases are TGCAGCGTTTCGGCAGGGTCGGCAGAGACCCAGTACTTC. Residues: CSVSAGSAETQYF.

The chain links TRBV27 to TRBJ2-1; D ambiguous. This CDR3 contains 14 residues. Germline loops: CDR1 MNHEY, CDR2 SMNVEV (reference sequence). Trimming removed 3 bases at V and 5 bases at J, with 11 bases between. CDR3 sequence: CASSFSGPHNEQFF. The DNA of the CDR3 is TGTGCCAGCAGTTTCTCTGGACCACACAATGAGCAGTTCTTC.

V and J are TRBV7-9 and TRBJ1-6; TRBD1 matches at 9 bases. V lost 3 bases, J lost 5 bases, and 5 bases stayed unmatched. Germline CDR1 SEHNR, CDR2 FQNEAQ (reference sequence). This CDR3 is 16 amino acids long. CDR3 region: CASSLTGTGNNSPLHF. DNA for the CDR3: TGTGCCAGCAGCTTGACCGGGACAGGGAATAATTCACCCCTCCACTTT.

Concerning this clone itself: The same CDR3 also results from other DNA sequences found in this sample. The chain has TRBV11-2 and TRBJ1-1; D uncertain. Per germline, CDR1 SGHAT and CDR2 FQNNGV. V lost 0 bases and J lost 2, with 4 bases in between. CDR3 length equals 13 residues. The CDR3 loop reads CASSLDLNTEAFF. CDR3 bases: TGTGCCAGCAGCTTAGACCTTAACACTGAAGCTTTCTTT.

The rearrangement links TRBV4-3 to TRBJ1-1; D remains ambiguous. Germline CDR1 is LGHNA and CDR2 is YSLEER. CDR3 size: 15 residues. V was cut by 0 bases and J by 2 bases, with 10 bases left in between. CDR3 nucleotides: TGCGCCAGCAGCCAAGATCAAGGCTCTAACACTGAAGCTTTCTTT. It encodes CASSQDQGSNTEAFF.

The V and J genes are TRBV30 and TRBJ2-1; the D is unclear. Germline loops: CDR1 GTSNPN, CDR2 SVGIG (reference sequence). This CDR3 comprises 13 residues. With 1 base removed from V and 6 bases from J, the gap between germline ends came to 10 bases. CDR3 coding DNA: TGTGCCTGGAGTGCCTTCAGGACCAATGAGCAGTTCTTC. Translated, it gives CAWSAFRTNEQFF. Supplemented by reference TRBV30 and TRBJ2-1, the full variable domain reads SQTIHQWPATLVQPVGSPLSLECTVEGTSNPNLYWYRQAAGRGLQLLFYSVGIGQISSEVPQNLSASRPQDRQFILSSKKLLLSDSGFYLCAWSAFRTNEQFFGPGTRLTVL.

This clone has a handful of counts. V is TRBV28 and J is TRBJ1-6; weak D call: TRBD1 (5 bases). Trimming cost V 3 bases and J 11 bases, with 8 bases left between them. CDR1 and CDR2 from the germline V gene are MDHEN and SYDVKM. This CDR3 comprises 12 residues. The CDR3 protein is CASSFGGAPLHF. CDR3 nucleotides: TGTGCCAGCAGTTTTGGGGGGGCACCCCTCCACTTT.

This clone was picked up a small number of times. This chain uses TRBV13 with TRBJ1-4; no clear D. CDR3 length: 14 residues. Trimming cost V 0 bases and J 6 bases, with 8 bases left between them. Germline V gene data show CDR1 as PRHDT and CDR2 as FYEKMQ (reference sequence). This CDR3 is CASSLGSRDEKLFF. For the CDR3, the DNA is TGTGCCAGCAGCTTAGGCTCGAGGGATGAAAAACTGTTTTTT.

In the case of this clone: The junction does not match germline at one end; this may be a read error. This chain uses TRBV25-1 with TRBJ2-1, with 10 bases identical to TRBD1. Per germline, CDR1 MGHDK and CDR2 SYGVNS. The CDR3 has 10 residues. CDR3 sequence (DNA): TGTGCCAGCCATGGACAGGGGGTAATCTTC. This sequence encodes CASHGQGVIF.

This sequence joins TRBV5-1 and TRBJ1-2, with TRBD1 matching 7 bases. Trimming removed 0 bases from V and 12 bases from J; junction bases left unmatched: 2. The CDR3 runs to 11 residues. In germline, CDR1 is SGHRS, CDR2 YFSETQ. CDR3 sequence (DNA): TGCGCCAGCAGCTTGGGAGGGGGCCACACCTTC. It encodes CASSLGGGHTF.

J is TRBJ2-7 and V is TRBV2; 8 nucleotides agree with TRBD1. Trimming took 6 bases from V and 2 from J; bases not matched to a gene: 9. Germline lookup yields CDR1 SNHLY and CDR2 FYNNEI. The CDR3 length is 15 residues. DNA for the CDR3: TGTGCCAGCAGACAGGGGGTCGTGTGGCCCTACGAGCAGTACTTC. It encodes CASRQGVVWPYEQYF.

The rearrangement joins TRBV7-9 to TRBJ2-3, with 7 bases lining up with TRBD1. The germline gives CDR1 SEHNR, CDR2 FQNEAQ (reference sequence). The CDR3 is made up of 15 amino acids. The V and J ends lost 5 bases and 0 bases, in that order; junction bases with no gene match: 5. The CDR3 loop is CASSPRGMSTDTQYF. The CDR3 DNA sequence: TGTGCCAGCAGCCCCAGGGGGATGAGCACAGATACGCAGTATTTT. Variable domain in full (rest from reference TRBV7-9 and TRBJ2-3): DTGVSQNPRHKITKRGQNVTFRCDPISEHNRLYWYRQTLGQGPEFLTYFQNEAQLEKSRLLSDRFSAERPKGSFSTLEIQRTEQGDSAMYLCASSPRGMSTDTQYFGPGTRLTVL.

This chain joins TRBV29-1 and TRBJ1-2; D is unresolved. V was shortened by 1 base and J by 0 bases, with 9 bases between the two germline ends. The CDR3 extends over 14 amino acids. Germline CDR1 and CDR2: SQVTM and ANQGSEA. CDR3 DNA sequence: TGCAGCGTTGAAGGGGCAGGCCCTAACTATGGCTACACCTTC. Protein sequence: CSVEGAGPNYGYTF.

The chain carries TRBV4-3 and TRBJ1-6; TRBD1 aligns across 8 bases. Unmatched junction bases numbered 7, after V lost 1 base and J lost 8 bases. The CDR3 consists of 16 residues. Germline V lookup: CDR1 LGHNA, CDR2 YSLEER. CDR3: CASSQAGGEGYSPLHF. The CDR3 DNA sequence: TGCGCCAGCAGCCAAGCAGGGGGCGAAGGCTATTCACCCCTCCACTTT.

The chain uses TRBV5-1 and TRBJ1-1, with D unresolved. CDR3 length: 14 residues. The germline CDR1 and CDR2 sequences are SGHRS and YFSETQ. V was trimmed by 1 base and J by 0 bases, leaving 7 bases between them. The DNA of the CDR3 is TGCGCCAGCAGCTTGAGCAGCATGAACACTGAAGCTTTCTTT. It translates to CASSLSSMNTEAFF. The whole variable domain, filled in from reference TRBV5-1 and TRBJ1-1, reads KAGVTQTPRYLIKTRGQQVTLSCSPISGHRSVSWYQQTPGQGLQFLFEYFSETQRNKGNFPGRFSGRQFSNSRSEMNVSTLELGDSALYLCASSLSSMNTEAFFGQGTRLTVV.

The CDR3 reads CASSVGTDRLYF. CDR3 in DNA: TGTGCCAGCAGCGTAGGAACGGACAGGCTGTACTTC. This chain uses TRBV7-2 with TRBJ2-5; 7 positions agree with TRBD1. Germline loops: CDR1 SGHTA, CDR2 FQGNSA. The CDR3 is made up of 12 amino acids. V lost 5 bases, J lost 13 bases, and 10 bases stayed unmatched. The whole variable domain, filled in from reference TRBV7-2 and TRBJ2-5, reads GAGVSQSPSNKVTEKGKDVELRCDPISGHTALYWYRQSLGQGLEFLIYFQGNSAPDKSGLPSDRFSAERTGGSVSTLTIQRTQQEDSAVYLCASSVGTDRLYFGPGTRLLVL.

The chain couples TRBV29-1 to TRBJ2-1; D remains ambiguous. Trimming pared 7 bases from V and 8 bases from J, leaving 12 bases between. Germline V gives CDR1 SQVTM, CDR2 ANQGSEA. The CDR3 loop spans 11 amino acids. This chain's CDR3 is CSARAVDEQFF. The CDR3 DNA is TGCAGCGCGCGCGCGGTAGATGAGCAGTTCTTC.

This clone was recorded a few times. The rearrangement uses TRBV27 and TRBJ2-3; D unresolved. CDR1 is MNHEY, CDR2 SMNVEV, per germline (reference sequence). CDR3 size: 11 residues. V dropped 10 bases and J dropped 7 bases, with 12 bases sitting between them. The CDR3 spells CATHLLNTQYF. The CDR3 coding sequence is TGTGCCACGCACCTTTTGAATACGCAGTATTTT.

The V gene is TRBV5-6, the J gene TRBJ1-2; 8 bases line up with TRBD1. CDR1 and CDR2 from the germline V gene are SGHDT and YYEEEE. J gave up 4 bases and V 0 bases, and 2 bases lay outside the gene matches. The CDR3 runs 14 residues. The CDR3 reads CASSLGDRSYGYTF. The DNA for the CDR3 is TGTGCCAGCAGCTTGGGGGACAGGAGCTATGGCTACACCTTC.

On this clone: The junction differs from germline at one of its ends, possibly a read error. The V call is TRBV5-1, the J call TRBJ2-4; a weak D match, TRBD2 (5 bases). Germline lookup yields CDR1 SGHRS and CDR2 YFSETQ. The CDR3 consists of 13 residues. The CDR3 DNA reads TGTGCCAGCAGCCTAGCCGGGCAGAACATTCAGTACTTC. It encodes CASSLAGQNIQYF.

CDR3: CASSWGQGAYEQYF. The CDR3 DNA is TGCGCCAGCAGCTGGGGACAGGGTGCCTACGAGCAGTACTTC. The chain has TRBV5-1 and TRBJ2-7, with TRBD1 identical over 9 bases. V shed 3 bases, J shed 2 bases, and the junction held 3 bases outside the gene matches. The CDR3 consists of 14 residues. From germline, CDR1 is SGHRS and CDR2 YFSETQ.

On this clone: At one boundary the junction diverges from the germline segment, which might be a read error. The CDR3 sequence: CSASTGQPF. DNA for the CDR3: TGCAGTGCTAGCACGGGACAGCCCTTT. The rearrangement joins TRBV20-1 to TRBJ1-1; TRBD1 matches 7 bases. Germline V lookup: CDR1 DFQATT, CDR2 SNEGSKA (reference sequence). The CDR3 sequence is 9 residues long.

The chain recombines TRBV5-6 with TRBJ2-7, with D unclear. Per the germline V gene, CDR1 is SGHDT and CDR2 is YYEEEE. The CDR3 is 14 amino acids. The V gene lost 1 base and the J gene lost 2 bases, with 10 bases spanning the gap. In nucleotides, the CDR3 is TGTGCCAGCAGCTTGTTTGCGGTGCCCTACGAGCAGTACTTC. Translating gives CASSLFAVPYEQYF.

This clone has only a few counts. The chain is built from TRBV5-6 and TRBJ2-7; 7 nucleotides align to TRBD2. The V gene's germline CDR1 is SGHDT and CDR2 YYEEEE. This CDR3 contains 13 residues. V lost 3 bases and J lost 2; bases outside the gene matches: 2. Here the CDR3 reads CASSSAGAYEQYF. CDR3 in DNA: TGTGCCAGCAGCTCGGCGGGGGCCTACGAGCAGTACTTC.

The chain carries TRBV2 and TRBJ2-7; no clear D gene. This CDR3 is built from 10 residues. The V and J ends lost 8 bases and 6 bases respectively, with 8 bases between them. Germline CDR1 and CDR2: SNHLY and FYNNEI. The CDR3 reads CASFVSEQYF. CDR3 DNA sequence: TGTGCCAGCTTCGTCTCCGAGCAGTACTTC.

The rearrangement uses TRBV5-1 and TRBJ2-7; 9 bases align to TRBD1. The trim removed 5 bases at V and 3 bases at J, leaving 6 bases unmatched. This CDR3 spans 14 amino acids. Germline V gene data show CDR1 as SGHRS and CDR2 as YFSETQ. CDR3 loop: CASRWGQGNYEQYF. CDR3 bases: TGCGCCAGCAGGTGGGGACAGGGAAACTACGAGCAGTACTTC. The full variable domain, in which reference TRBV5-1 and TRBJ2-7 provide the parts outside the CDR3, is KAGVTQTPRYLIKTRGQQVTLSCSPISGHRSVSWYQQTPGQGLQFLFEYFSETQRNKGNFPGRFSGRQFSNSRSEMNVSTLELGDSALYLCASRWGQGNYEQYFGPGTRLTVT.

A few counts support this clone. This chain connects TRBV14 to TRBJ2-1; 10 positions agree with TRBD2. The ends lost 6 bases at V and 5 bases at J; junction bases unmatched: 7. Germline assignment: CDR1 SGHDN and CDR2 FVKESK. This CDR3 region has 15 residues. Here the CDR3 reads CASRLSGGEDNEQFF. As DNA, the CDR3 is TGTGCCAGCAGGCTCAGCGGGGGGGAGGACAATGAGCAGTTCTTC.

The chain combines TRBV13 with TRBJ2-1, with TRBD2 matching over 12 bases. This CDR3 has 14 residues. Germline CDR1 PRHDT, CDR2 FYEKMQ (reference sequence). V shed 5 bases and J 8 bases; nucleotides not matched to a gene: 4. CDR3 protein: CASSKTSGGYEQFF. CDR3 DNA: TGTGCCAGCAGCAAGACTAGCGGGGGCTATGAGCAGTTCTTC.